The 4 T cell receptor beta chains presented below share a single source sample, sequenced in a study of blood T cell repertoires in COVID-19. Generated by immunoSEQ multiplex PCR, the TCRdb table keeps only in-frame clones and is missing some. This sample has approximately 270,000 clones, with about 80% found just once. Sequencing used peripheral blood. All receptors come from a person between 70 and 80 years old with COVID-19, enrolled during active disease.

The chain couples TRBV12-5 to TRBJ1-1, with 10 bases matching TRBD1. J lost 5 bases, V lost 6 bases, and 15 bases had no gene match. Germline-derived CDR1 and CDR2 are LGHNT and FRNRAP. The CDR3 contains 17 residues. The CDR3 loop reads CASGNPFQDRGDTEAFF. The CDR3 DNA follows: TGTGCTAGTGGCAACCCCTTCCAGGACAGGGGGGATACTGAAGCTTTCTTT.

The V and J genes are TRBV7-2 and TRBJ1-1, with D possibly TRBD1 on 6 matching bases. Germline V lookup: CDR1 SGHTA, CDR2 FQGNSA. The CDR3 contains 15 residues. V was cut by 3 bases and J by 1 base, with 12 bases left in between. CDR3 sequence: CASSLGGPGNTEAFF. CDR3 sequence (DNA): TGTGCCAGCAGCTTGGGGGGGCCGGGGAACACTGAAGCTTTCTTT. The full variable domain, with the rest looked up from reference TRBV7-2 and TRBJ1-1, is GAGVSQSPSNKVTEKGKDVELRCDPISGHTALYWYRQSLGQGLEFLIYFQGNSAPDKSGLPSDRFSAERTGGSVSTLTIQRTQQEDSAVYLCASSLGGPGNTEAFFGQGTRLTVV.

The genes are TRBV6-5 and TRBJ1-2; 10 bases are a match to TRBD1. With V trimmed by 1 base and J by 4 bases, 3 bases remained unmatched. The CDR3 totals 15 residues. Germline CDR1 is MNHEY and CDR2 is SVGAGI. The CDR3 region has the DNA TGTGCCAGCAGTTACTTCAGGACAGGGGGCTATGGCTACACCTTC. Its translation is CASSYFRTGGYGYTF.

The chain recombines TRBV21-1 with TRBJ2-5; TRBD2 is taken as the D call from the table, unchecked against the DNA. TRBV21-1 counts as a pseudogene. The CDR3 contains 16 residues. The CDR3 DNA reads TGTGCCAGCGCCCAACCGCGGGAGCCCCAGGGAGAGACCCAGTACTTC. It yields the protein CASAQPREPQGETQYF.